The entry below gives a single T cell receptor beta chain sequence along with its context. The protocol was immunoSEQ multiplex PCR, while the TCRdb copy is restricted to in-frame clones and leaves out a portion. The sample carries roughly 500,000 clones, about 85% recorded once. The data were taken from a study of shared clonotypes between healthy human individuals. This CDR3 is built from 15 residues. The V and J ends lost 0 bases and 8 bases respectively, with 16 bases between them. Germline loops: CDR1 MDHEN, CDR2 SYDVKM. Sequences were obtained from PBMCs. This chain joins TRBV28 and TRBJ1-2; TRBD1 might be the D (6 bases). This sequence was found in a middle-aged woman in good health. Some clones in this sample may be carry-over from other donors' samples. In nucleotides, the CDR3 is TGTGCCAGCAGTTTATGGACGGGGACATTTGGGGGCTACACCTTC. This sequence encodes CASSLWTGTFGGYTF.